This TCR beta chain was sequenced during a study of shared clonotypes between healthy human individuals. Only one count was recorded for this clone. The antigen is undetermined. Trimming removed 4 bases at V and 0 bases at J, with 10 bases between. Germline V gives CDR1 SGHNT, CDR2 YYREEE (reference sequence). This CDR3 spans 14 amino acids. General study findings and limits: Inspection by rarefaction showed sorted-subset sequencing to be incomplete despite large depth.

CD45RO-negative cells were positively selected for CCR7, leaving out terminally differentiated effector memory CD45RA+ cells. Assay used: immunoSEQ multiplex PCR; TCRdb lists only in-frame clones, some missing. The sample lists about 2,100,000 clones, 93% occurring once. Input material: naive CD8+ T cells from PBMCs. The chain carries TRBV5-4 and TRBJ1-2; D is unresolved. The clonotype was recovered from a man younger than 30 in good health. Some clones in this sample may be carry-over from other donors' samples. The CDR3 spells CASSPGWTNYGYTF. CDR3 nucleotide sequence: TGTGCCAGCAGCCCCGGATGGACTAACTATGGCTACACCTTC.